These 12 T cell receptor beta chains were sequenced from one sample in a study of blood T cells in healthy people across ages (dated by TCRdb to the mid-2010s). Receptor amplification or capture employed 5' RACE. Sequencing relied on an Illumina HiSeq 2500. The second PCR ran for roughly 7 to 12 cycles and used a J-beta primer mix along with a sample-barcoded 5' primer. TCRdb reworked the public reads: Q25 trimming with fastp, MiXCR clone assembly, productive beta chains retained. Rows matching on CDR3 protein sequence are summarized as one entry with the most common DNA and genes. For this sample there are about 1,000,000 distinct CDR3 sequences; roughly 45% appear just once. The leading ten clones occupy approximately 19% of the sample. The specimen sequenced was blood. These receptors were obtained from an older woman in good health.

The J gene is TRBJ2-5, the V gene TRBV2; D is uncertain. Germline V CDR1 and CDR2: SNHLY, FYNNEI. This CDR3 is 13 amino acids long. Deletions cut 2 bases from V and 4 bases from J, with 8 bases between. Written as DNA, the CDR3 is TGTGCCAGCAGTGAACAAGGAGTAGAGACCCAGTACTTC. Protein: CASSEQGVETQYF.

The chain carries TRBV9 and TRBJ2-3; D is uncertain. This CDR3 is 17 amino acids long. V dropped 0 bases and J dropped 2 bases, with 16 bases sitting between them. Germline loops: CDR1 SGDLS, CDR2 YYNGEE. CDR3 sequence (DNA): TGTGCCAGCAGCGTAGGTCCGAGACCCGGATACACAGATACGCAGTATTTT. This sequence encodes CASSVGPRPGYTDTQYF.

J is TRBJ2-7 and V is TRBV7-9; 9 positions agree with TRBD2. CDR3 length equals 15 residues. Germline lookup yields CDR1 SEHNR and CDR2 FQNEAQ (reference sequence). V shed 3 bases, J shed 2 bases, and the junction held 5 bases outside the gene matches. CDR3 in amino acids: CASSFGGGRAYEQYF. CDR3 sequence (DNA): TGTGCCAGCAGCTTCGGGGGCGGGAGGGCCTACGAGCAGTACTTC.

In DNA, the CDR3 is TGTGCCAGCAGCTTAGCCAGAACCGGGACTACGCCCTACGAGCAGTACTTC. Encoded protein: CASSLARTGTTPYEQYF. The chain carries TRBV11-2 and TRBJ2-7, with TRBD2 identical over 7 bases. V shed 1 base, J shed 2 bases, and the junction held 11 bases outside the gene matches. CDR3 length: 17 residues. Per germline, CDR1 SGHAT and CDR2 FQNNGV.

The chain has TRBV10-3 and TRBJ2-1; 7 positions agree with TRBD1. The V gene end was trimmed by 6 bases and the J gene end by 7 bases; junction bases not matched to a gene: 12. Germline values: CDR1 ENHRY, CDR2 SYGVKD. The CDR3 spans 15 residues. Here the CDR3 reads CAIRTGTSSANEQFF. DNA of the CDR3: TGTGCCATCAGGACAGGGACGTCTTCTGCGAATGAGCAGTTCTTC.

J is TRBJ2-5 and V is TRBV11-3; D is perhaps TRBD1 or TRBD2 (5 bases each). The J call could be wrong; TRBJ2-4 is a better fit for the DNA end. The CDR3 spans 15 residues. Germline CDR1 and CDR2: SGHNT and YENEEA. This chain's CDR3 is CASSLRPGEGNIQYF. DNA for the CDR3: TGTGCCAGCAGCTTAAGACCGGGCGAGGGGAACATTCAGTACTTC.

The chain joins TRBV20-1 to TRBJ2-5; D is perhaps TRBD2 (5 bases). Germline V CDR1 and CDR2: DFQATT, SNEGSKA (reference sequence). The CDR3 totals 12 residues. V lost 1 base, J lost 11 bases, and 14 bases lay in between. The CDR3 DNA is TGCAGTGCTAGAGGTAGTCGGGGTGAGCAGTACTTC. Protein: CSARGSRGEQYF.

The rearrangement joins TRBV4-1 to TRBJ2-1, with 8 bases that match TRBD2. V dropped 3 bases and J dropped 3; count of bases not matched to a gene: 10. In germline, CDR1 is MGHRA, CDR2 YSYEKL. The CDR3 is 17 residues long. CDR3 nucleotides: TGCGCCAGCAGCCACGTCGCCGGGAGGGCCCGCTACAATGAGCAGTTCTTC. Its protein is CASSHVAGRARYNEQFF.

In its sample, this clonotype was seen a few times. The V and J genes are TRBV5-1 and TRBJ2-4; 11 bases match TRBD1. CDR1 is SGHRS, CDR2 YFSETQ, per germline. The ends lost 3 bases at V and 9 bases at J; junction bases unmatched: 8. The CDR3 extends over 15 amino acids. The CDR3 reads CASSSTGTGGLIQYF. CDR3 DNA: TGCGCCAGCAGCTCTACCGGGACAGGGGGTCTCATTCAGTACTTC.

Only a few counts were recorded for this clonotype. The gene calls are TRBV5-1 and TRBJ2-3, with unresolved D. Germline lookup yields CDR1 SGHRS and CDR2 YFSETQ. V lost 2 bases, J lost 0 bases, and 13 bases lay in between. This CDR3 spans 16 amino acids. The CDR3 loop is CASSFRASESTDTQYF. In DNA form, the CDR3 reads TGCGCCAGCAGCTTTCGGGCCAGTGAAAGCACAGATACGCAGTATTTT.

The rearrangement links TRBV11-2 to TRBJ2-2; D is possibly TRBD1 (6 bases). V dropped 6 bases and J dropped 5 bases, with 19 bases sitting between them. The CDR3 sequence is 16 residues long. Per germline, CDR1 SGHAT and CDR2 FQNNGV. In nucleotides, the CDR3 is TGTGCCAGCAGGAGTTACAGCACAGGGTTGACCGGGGAGCTGTTTTTT. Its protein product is CASRSYSTGLTGELFF.

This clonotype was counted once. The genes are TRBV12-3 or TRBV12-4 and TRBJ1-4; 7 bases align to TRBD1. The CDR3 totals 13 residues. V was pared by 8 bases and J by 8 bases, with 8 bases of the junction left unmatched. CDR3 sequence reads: CASRDSFGEKLFF. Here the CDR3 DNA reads TGTGCCAGCCGGGACAGTTTCGGAGAAAAACTGTTTTTT.